This T cell receptor (beta chain) comes out of a study of T cell responses to AZD1222 COVID-19 vaccine (dated by TCRdb to the early 2020s). As for the study more broadly: Because spike-specific TCR depth and breadth did not differ between the two schedules, AZD1222 recipients who got a second dose at roughly 4 weeks were pooled with those who got a second dose at roughly 12 weeks. Enrollment into the trials was organized by age into subgroups of 18-55, 56-69 and 70-plus years, and those subgroups contained roughly 150, 30 and 60 TCR-sequenced participants, respectively. TCR sequencing covered more than 230 trial participants: 207 given two doses of AZD1222 and approximately 26 given two doses of MenACWY control vaccine. The full study reports these points: Participants were mostly white British, with more females than males. The authors suggested clonal diversity may have been underestimated. After two AZD1222 doses, both the breadth and the depth of spike-specific TCRs were significantly higher than at day 0 and than in MenACWY recipients. The whole spike protein was spanned by vaccine-associated CD4 TCRs, and dominant responses were seen in regions 160-218 and 743-854. Epitopes outside the regions mutated in the B.1.351 and B.1.1.7 variants were reportedly recognized by nearly half of the unique spike-specific TCRs. No day 14 peak-response samples were available, so repertoires were characterized only after the peak T cell response. In the small 56-69-year group, the increase in depth fell short of significance, most likely because of low power. Conclusions about previously exposed vaccinees are limited, since just five or six AZD1222 recipients were seropositive for SARS-CoV-2 at baseline.

Notes on this clone: Its antigen is unknown. The sample holds no much larger clone one base away, and base qualities are not on file.

The CDR3 regions of human TCRbeta chains were analyzed by immunosequencing. For the original study's pipeline: Repertoire TCRs were checked for matches against a reference library of SARS-CoV-2-specific TCRs that had been generated using the MIRA antigen-specificity platform. Breadth meant the fraction of unique TCRs that were SARS-CoV-2-associated, whereas depth meant the fraction of total T cells that were SARS-CoV-2-associated. Each spike-specific TCR was assigned to its reactive spike region and to a CD4 or CD8 class using the MIRA data. Log10-transformed breadth and depth values were compared by one-way ANOVA with Sidak's multiple comparisons tests. The source is immuneACCESS, and TCRdb retained only in-frame sequences with V and J called. Part of the clones is not carried over; for the studies checked, unresolved V genes explain less than half of this, and the remainder is unexplained. D and trimming come from the DNA, and the V and J calls and clone size come from that table. The table for this sample lists fewer than 150,000 clones; about 91% of them were counted only once. The top ten clonotypes cover about 5% of the sample.

In light of the paper, this sample's time point label describes: baseline before first vaccination. Vaccinee samples were obtained from the UK trials COV001 and COV002, which included a single-blind randomized controlled phase 2/3 trial of AZD1222 (ChAdOx1 nCoV-19) in healthy adults. For TCRbeta chain sequencing, PBMC samples from trial participants were taken at day 0 and at day 28 after the second dose. The germline ends are 14 bases apart after V is trimmed by 6 bases and J by 9 bases. Including the terminal cysteine and phenylalanine, the CDR3 comprises 12 residues. Here the CDR3 DNA is all that survives: 36 bases in frame from base 1. Looking up the germline V gene yields CDR1 ENHRY and CDR2 SYGVKD.

The TCR originated in an adult in good health. The V and J segments used are TRBV10-3 and TRBJ1-1; TRBD1 could be the D gene, as 5 bases match. This specimen was peripheral blood, taken on day 0 of AZD1222 vaccination. The sequenced DNA is TGTGCCATCAGATCCAACGCGGGACAAGCTTTCTTT. It is translated as CAIRSNAGQAFF.